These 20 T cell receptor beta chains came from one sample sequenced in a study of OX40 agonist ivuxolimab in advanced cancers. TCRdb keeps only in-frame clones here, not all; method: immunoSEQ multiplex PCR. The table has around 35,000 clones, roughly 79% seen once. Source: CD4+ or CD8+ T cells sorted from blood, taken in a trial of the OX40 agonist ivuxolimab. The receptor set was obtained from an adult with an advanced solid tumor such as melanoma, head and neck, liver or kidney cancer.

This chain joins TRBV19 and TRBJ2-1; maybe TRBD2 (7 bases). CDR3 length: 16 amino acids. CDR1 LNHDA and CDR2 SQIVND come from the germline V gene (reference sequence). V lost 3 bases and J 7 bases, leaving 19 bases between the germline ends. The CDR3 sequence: CASSIGGGPDRNEQFF. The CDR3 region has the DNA TGTGCCAGTAGTATTGGCGGGGGCCCCGATAGGAATGAGCAGTTCTTC.

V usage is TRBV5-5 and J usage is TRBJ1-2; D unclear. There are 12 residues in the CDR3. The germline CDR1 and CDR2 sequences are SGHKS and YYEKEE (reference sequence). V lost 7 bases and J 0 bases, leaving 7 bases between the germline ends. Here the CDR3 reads CASGGANYGYTF. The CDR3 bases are TGTGCCAGCGGCGGAGCTAACTATGGCTACACCTTC.

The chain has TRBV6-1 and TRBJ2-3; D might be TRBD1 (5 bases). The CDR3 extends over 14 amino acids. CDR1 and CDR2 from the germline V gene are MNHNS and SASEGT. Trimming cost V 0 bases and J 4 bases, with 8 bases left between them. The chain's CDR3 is CASSEARAADTQYF. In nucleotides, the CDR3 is TGTGCCAGCAGTGAAGCCAGGGCCGCAGATACGCAGTATTTT.

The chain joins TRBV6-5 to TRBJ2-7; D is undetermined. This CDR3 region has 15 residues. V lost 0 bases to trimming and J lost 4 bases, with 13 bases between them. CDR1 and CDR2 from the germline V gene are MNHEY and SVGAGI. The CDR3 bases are TGTGCCAGCAGTTACTCTAGTGGAGATCCGTACGAGCAGTACTTC. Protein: CASSYSSGDPYEQYF.

As DNA, the CDR3 is TGTGCCAGCAGTTTACAGGGTACCGGGGAGCTGTTTTTT. Its protein product is CASSLQGTGELFF. The chain couples TRBV28 to TRBJ2-2; tentatively, D is TRBD1 (5 bases). The CDR3 sequence is 13 residues long. In germline, CDR1 is MDHEN, CDR2 SYDVKM. Trimming cost V 2 bases and J 5 bases, with 6 bases left between them.

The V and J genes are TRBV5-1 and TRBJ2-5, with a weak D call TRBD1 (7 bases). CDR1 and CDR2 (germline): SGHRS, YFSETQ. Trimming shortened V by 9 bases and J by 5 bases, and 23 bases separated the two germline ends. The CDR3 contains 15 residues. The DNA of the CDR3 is TGCGCCACAACCAGGGGGGCCGGGACAAAGGAGACCCAGTACTTC. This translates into CATTRGAGTKETQYF.

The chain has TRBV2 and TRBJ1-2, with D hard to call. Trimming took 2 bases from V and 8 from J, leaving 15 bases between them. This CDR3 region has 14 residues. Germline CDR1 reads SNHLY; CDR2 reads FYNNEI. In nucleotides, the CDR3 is TGTGCCAGCAGTGAATATGCTCGTAGATGGGGCTACACCTTC. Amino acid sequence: CASSEYARRWGYTF.

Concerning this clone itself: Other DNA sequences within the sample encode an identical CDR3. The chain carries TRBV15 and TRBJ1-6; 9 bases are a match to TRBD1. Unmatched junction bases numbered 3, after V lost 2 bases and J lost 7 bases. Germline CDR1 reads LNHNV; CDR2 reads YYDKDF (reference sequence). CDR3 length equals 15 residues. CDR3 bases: TGTGCCACCAGCAGATCAGGACAGGGGAATTCACCCCTCCACTTT. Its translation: CATSRSGQGNSPLHF.

CDR3 sequence: CASSRGQSGGYTF. DNA of the CDR3: TGTGCCAGCAGCCGCGGACAGTCCGGTGGCTACACCTTC. The chain uses TRBV6-5 and TRBJ1-2; D may be TRBD1 (6 bases). V was trimmed by 6 bases and J by 7 bases, leaving 15 bases between them. The CDR3 has 13 residues. The V gene's germline CDR1 is MNHEY and CDR2 SVGAGI.

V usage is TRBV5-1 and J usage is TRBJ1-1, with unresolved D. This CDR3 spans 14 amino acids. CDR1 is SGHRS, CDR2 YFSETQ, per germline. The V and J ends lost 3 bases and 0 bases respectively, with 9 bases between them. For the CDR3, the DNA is TGCGCCAGCAGCTCGGACGGTCTGAACACTGAAGCTTTCTTT. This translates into CASSSDGLNTEAFF.

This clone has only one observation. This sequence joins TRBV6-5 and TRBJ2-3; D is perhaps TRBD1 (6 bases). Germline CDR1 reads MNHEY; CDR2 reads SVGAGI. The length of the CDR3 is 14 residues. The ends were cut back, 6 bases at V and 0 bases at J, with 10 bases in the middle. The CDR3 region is CASRTGYSTDTQYF. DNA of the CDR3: TGTGCCAGCAGAACAGGGTATAGCACAGATACGCAGTATTTT.

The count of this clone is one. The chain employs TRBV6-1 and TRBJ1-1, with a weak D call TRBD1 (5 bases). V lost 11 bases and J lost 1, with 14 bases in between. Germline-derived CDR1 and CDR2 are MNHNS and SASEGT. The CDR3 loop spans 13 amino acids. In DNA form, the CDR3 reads TGTGCCTCAGGTGGGACGGAGAACACTGAAGCTTTCTTT. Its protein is CASGGTENTEAFF.

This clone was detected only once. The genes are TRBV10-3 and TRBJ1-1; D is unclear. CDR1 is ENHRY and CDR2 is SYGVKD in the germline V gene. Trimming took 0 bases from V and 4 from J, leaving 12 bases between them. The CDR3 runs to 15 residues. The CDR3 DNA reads TGTGCCATCAGTGAGTCGTGGGTGTTGGGCACTGAAGCTTTCTTT. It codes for CAISESWVLGTEAFF.

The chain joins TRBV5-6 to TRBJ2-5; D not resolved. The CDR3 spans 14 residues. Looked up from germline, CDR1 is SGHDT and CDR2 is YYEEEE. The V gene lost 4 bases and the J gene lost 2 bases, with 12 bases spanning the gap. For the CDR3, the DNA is TGTGCCAGCAGCCGACGGGCTCAGCAAGAGACCCAGTACTTC. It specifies CASSRRAQQETQYF.

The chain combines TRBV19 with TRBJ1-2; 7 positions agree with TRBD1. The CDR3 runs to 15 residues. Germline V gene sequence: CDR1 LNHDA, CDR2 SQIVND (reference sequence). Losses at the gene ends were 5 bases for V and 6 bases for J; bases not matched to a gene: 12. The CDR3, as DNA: TGTGCCAGTAGTTCCTCATCGACAGGGATCGATGGCTACACCTTC. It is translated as CASSSSSTGIDGYTF.

The CDR3, as DNA: TGTGCCAGCAGCGCCGGACAGATTTCACCCCTCCACTTT. Residues: CASSAGQISPLHF. The chain has TRBV9 and TRBJ1-6; possibly TRBD1 for D (6 bases). V was pared by 3 bases and J by 9 bases, with 10 bases between. Germline values: CDR1 SGDLS, CDR2 YYNGEE. The CDR3 runs 13 residues.

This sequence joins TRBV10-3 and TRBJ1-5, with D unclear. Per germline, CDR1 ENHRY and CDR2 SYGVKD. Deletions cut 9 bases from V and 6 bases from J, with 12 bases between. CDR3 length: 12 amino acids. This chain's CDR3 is CAMAGEGQPQHF. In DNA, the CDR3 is TGTGCCATGGCGGGAGAGGGTCAGCCCCAGCATTTT.

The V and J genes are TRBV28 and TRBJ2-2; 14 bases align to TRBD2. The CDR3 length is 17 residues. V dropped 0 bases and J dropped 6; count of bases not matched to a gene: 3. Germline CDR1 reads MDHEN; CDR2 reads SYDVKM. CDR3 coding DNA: TGTGCCAGCAGTTTATGGAGACTAGCGGGGGGGCCCGGGGAGCTGTTTTTT. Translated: CASSLWRLAGGPGELFF.

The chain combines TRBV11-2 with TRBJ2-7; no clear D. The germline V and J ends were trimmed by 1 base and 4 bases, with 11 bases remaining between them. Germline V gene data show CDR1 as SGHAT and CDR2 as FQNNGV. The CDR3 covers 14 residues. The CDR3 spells CASSLGAVVYEQYF. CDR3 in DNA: TGTGCCAGCAGCTTAGGGGCGGTTGTGTACGAGCAGTACTTC.

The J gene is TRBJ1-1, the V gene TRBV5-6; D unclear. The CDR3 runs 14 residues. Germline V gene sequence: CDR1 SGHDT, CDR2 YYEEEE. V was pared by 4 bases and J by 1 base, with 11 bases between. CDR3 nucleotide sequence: TGTGCCAGCAGCCCCACTATTTGGAACACTGAAGCTTTCTTT. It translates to CASSPTIWNTEAFF.